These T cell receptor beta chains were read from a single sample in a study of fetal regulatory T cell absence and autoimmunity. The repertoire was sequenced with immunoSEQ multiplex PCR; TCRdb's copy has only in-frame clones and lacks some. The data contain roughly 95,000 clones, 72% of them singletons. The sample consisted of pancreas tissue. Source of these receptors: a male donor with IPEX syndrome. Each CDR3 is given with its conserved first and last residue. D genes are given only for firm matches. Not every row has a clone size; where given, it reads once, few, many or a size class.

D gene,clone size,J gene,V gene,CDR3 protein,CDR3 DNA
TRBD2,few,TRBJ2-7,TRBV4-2,CASSQASRTSGTYEQYF,TGTGCCAGCAGCCAAGCCTCGAGGACTAGCGGAACCTACGAGCAGTACTTC
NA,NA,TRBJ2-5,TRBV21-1,CASSTTLVLTGVMTQYF,TGTGCCAGCAGCACCACGCTAGTATTGACAGGGGTGATGACCCAGTACTTC
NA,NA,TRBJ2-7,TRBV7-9,CASSLAGENEQYF,TGTGCCAGCAGCTTAGCGGGAGAAAACGAGCAGTACTTC
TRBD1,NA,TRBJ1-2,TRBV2,CASSDNRYQDRASGYTF,TGTGCCAGCAGTGACAATAGGTACCAGGACAGGGCATCTGGCTACACCTTC
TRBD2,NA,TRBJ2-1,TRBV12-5,CASGLPTSAGEEQFF,TGTGCTAGTGGTCTCCCGACTAGCGCCGGAGAAGAGCAGTTCTTC
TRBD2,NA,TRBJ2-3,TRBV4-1,CASSRTKSGGARSTDTQYF,TGCGCCAGCAGCCGCACTAAGAGCGGGGGGGCCCGGAGCACAGATACGCAGTATTTT
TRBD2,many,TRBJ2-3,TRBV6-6,CASSLGLAGGTDTQYF,TGTGCCAGCAGTCTCGGACTAGCGGGGGGGACAGATACGCAGTATTTT
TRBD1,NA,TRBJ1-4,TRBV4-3,CASSTRTGRSEKLFF,TGCGCCAGCAGCACCCGGACAGGCCGTAGTGAAAAACTGTTTTTT
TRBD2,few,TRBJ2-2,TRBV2,CASSDGGAGELFF,TGTGCCAGCAGTGACGGGGGGGCCGGGGAGCTGTTTTTT
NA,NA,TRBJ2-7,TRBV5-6,CASSPTGGLEEQYF,TGTGCCAGCAGCCCAACTGGGGGGTTGGAAGAGCAGTACTTC
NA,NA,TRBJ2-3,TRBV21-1,CASSKVGRCTDTQYF,TGTGCCAGCAGCAAAGTTGGCAGATGCACAGATACGCAGTATTTT
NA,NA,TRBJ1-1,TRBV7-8,CASSLDGEDEAFF,TGTGCCAGCAGCTTAGACGGGGAGGATGAAGCTTTCTTT
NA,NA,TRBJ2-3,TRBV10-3,CAISDNADTQYF,TGTGCCATCAGTGACAACGCAGATACGCAGTATTTT